Below, 25 T cell receptor beta chains from the same sample are listed, as sequenced in a study of identifying expanded T cells in peripheral blood. Libraries were prepared by immunoSEQ multiplex PCR; TCRdb keeps only in-frame clonotypes and omits some of them. The sample holds 50,000 to 60,000 clones; approximately 83% are singletons and the top ten take around a sixth. The sample consisted of blood. The receptor set was obtained from a person aged 18 to 70 in good health.

This clone has just a few counts. The chain has TRBV27 and TRBJ2-6; D ambiguous. V was clipped by 4 bases and J by 0 bases, with 7 bases between them. Germline CDR1 MNHEY, CDR2 SMNVEV (reference sequence). CDR3 length: 15 residues. CDR3 amino acids: CASSSRGSGANVLTF. CDR3 sequence (DNA): TGTGCCAGCAGTTCCCGAGGCTCTGGGGCCAACGTCCTGACTTTC.

The genes are TRBV6-6 and TRBJ1-5; D is undetermined. V lost 0 bases, J lost 4 bases, and 7 bases lay in between. The CDR3 sequence is 14 residues long. Germline V gene data show CDR1 as MNHNY and CDR2 as SVGAGI (reference sequence). CDR3: CASSYSVPNQPQHF. The DNA of the CDR3 is TGTGCCAGCAGTTACTCAGTACCTAATCAGCCCCAGCATTTT.

This CDR3 is CASRGWQPYEQYV. CDR3 nucleotides: TGCGCCAGCAGAGGTTGGCAGCCCTACGAGCAGTACGTC. V is TRBV10-2 and J is TRBJ2-7; D is unclear. This CDR3 has 13 amino acids. V was clipped by 6 bases and J by 2 bases, with 11 bases between them. From germline, CDR1 is WSHSY and CDR2 SAAADI.

This chain links TRBV7-2 with TRBJ2-7, with 11 bases fitting TRBD1. The CDR3 runs 13 residues. After removal of 5 bases from V and 5 bases from J, the junction contained 2 bases not matched to a gene. Per the germline V gene, CDR1 is SGHTA and CDR2 is FQGNSA. DNA for the CDR3: TGTGCCAGCAGCCGGACAGGGGGCGACGAGCAGTACTTC. It yields the protein CASSRTGGDEQYF.

The rearrangement links TRBV29-1 to TRBJ1-5; D gene uncertain. With 6 bases removed from V and 3 bases from J, the gap between germline ends came to 9 bases. There are 12 residues in the CDR3. Germline V gene lookup returns CDR1 SQVTM and CDR2 ANQGSEA. This chain's CDR3 is CSVRQANQPQHF. The CDR3 DNA sequence: TGCAGCGTCCGACAAGCCAATCAGCCCCAGCATTTT.

V usage is TRBV6-5 and J usage is TRBJ2-2; no definite D call. CDR1 is MNHEY, CDR2 SVGAGI, per germline. The CDR3 totals 13 residues. Trimming removed 2 bases from V and 3 bases from J, with 4 bases in between. This CDR3 reads CASSYQDTGELFF. The CDR3 DNA reads TGTGCCAGCAGTTACCAGGACACCGGGGAGCTGTTTTTT.

By proportion, this clone is medium-sized (0.01 to 0.1%). The chain employs TRBV11-3 and TRBJ2-1; unclear D gene. From germline, CDR1 is SGHNT and CDR2 YENEEA. The V end lost 5 bases, the J end lost 6 bases, and 8 bases lay between the germline ends. The CDR3 extends over 12 amino acids. The CDR3 protein is CASSPWSNEQFF. The CDR3 coding sequence is TGTGCCAGCAGCCCCTGGTCCAATGAGCAGTTCTTC.

The chain links TRBV29-1 to TRBJ2-1, with D possibly matching TRBD1 (7 bases). The germline V and J ends were trimmed by 5 bases and 7 bases, with 15 bases remaining between them. This CDR3 is 13 amino acids long. The germline V gene has CDR1 SQVTM and CDR2 ANQGSEA. The CDR3 region is CSVQATGRNEQFF. The CDR3 DNA sequence: TGCAGCGTTCAGGCGACAGGGAGGAATGAGCAGTTCTTC.

The gene calls are TRBV5-1 and TRBJ2-1, with TRBD2 matching 9 bases. The CDR3 extends over 16 amino acids. Germline values: CDR1 SGHRS, CDR2 YFSETQ. J gave up 3 bases and V 0 bases, and 4 bases lay outside the gene matches. DNA for the CDR3: TGCGCCAGCAGCTTGGGGACTAGCGACCACTACAATGAGCAGTTCTTC. Translation: CASSLGTSDHYNEQFF.

As for this clone: This specimen includes other DNA sequences encoding the same CDR3. The chain is built from TRBV18 and TRBJ2-5; D is unclear. This CDR3 has 12 amino acids. The V end was cut by 3 bases, the J end by 5 bases, with 7 bases between. The germline V gene encodes CDR1 KGHSH and CDR2 LQKENI. The CDR3 spells CASSPIGETQYF. CDR3 coding DNA: TGTGCCAGCTCACCGATCGGGGAGACCCAGTACTTC.

This chain joins TRBV16 and TRBJ1-5; D is ambiguous. The CDR3 totals 14 residues. V was cut by 4 bases and J by 0 bases, with 7 bases left in between. From germline, CDR1 is KGHSY and CDR2 FQNENV. The CDR3, as DNA: TGTGCCAGCAGCCCTACCGGTAGCAATCAGCCCCAGCATTTT. Translation: CASSPTGSNQPQHF.

The chain combines TRBV9 with TRBJ2-5, with D tentatively TRBD1 or TRBD2 (5 bases each). Germline V gene data show CDR1 as SGDLS and CDR2 as YYNGEE. This CDR3 comprises 14 residues. Trimming shortened V by 0 bases and J by 5 bases, and 11 bases separated the two germline ends. CDR3 amino acids: CASSVVGARETQYF. CDR3 DNA sequence: TGTGCCAGCAGCGTAGTCGGGGCCCGGGAGACCCAGTACTTC.

The chain is built from TRBV25-1 and TRBJ2-5; the D gene is possibly TRBD2 (6 bases). There are 15 residues in the CDR3. With 3 bases removed from V and 2 bases from J, the gap between germline ends came to 13 bases. Germline CDR1 reads MGHDK; CDR2 reads SYGVNS. The CDR3 loop is CASSDVPGVQETQYF. In DNA, the CDR3 is TGTGCCAGCAGTGATGTTCCGGGGGTTCAAGAGACCCAGTACTTC.

This chain uses TRBV7-2 with TRBJ2-1; D not resolved. This CDR3 region has 13 residues. With 1 base removed from V and 4 bases from J, the gap between germline ends came to 5 bases. In germline, CDR1 is SGHTA, CDR2 FQGNSA. CDR3 nucleotide sequence: TGTGCCAGCAGCTTAGTTGGGTACAATGAGCAGTTCTTC. Protein product: CASSLVGYNEQFF.

The chain couples TRBV6-1 to TRBJ1-2; D unresolved. The germline CDR1 and CDR2 sequences are MNHNS and SASEGT. Between the trimmed V and J ends, which lost 8 bases and 4 bases, there was a span of 14 bases. CDR3 length: 13 residues. CDR3 nucleotide sequence: TGTGCCAGCTGGAGAGAGGCATTCTATGGCTACACCTTC. Its protein is CASWREAFYGYTF.

V usage is TRBV4-2 and J usage is TRBJ2-7; D is ambiguous. Deletions cut 0 bases from V and 2 bases from J, with 8 bases between. This CDR3 has 14 amino acids. CDR1 is LGHNA, CDR2 YNFKEQ, per germline. For the CDR3, the DNA is TGTGCCAGCAGCCAAGAGGTCGGCGCCTACGAGCAGTACTTC. It yields the protein CASSQEVGAYEQYF.

The chain is built from TRBV7-9 and TRBJ2-5; perhaps TRBD2 as D (6 bases). Trimming shortened V by 4 bases and J by 6 bases, and 30 bases separated the two germline ends. CDR3 length: 19 residues. Germline loops: CDR1 SEHNR, CDR2 FQNEAQ (reference sequence). The CDR3 sequence is CASSSGGRIDSPSGQTQYF. The CDR3 DNA reads as TGTGCCAGCAGCTCTGGAGGGCGAATCGACTCCCCTTCGGGGCAGACCCAGTACTTC.

V and J are TRBV27 and TRBJ2-1, with D tentatively TRBD2 (6 bases). The CDR3 runs to 16 residues. Germline CDR1 and CDR2: MNHEY and SMNVEV (reference sequence). Trimming shortened V by 3 bases and J by 4 bases, and 16 bases separated the two germline ends. The CDR3 spells CASSFHGEVFYNEQFF. The CDR3 nucleotides are TGTGCCAGCAGTTTTCACGGGGAGGTGTTTTACAATGAGCAGTTCTTC.

The V call is TRBV6-1, the J call TRBJ2-7; the D gene is possibly TRBD1 (6 bases). Germline V gene data show CDR1 as MNHNS and CDR2 as SASEGT. V was shortened by 0 bases and J by 0 bases, with 9 bases between the two germline ends. The CDR3 has 15 residues. The CDR3: CASSEADRRSYEQYF. The CDR3 nucleotides read TGTGCCAGCAGTGAAGCTGACAGGCGCTCCTACGAGCAGTACTTC.

The chain uses TRBV1 and TRBJ2-3; the table gives TRBD1 as D, unverified against the DNA. TRBV1 is a pseudogene locus. The CDR3 spans 18 residues. In nucleotides, the CDR3 is TGCACCAGCAGCTCCCTCCCCCGGACAGGGGGCTCCACAGATACGCAGTATTTT. Protein product: CTSSSLPRTGGSTDTQYF.

This sequence joins TRBV6-6 and TRBJ1-2, with TRBD1 matching 7 bases. This CDR3 has 12 amino acids. Trimming removed 7 bases from V and 6 bases from J; junction bases left unmatched: 5. Germline lookup yields CDR1 MNHNY and CDR2 SVGAGI (reference sequence). In DNA form, the CDR3 reads TGTGCCAGCACCCCCGACAGGGATGGCTACACCTTC. Protein product: CASTPDRDGYTF.

The chain combines TRBV11-3 with TRBJ2-3; a possible D gene is TRBD2 (6 bases). V lost 1 base, J lost 8 bases, and 7 bases lay in between. The CDR3 totals 12 residues. Germline V gene sequence: CDR1 SGHNT, CDR2 YENEEA. CDR3 coding DNA: TGTGCCAGCAGCTTAGGGGGAGGTACGCAGTATTTT. Its protein product is CASSLGGGTQYF.

The J gene is TRBJ1-5, the V gene TRBV6-6, with D maybe TRBD1 (5 bases). The CDR3 totals 13 residues. CDR1 is MNHNY and CDR2 is SVGAGI in the germline V gene (reference sequence). The ends were cut back, 8 bases at V and 2 bases at J, with 10 bases in the middle. In DNA form, the CDR3 reads TGTGCCAGCCAGGGAGGTGGCAATCAGCCCCAGCATTTT. It yields the protein CASQGGGNQPQHF.

V gene TRBV9 combines with J gene TRBJ1-2; 10 nucleotides line up with TRBD1. The V gene end was trimmed by 3 bases and the J gene end by 8 bases; junction bases not matched to a gene: 4. This CDR3 contains 13 residues. The germline CDR1 and CDR2 sequences are SGDLS and YYNGEE. This CDR3 reads CASSADRGKGYTF. The CDR3 DNA reads TGTGCCAGCAGCGCGGACAGGGGGAAAGGCTACACCTTC.

This clone has just a few counts. The chain is built from TRBV6-5 and TRBJ1-2, with D uncertain. The ends were cut back, 4 bases at V and 7 bases at J, with 13 bases in the middle. Germline-derived CDR1 and CDR2 are MNHEY and SVGAGI. The CDR3 covers 13 residues. CDR3 in amino acids: CASSSTRLGGYTF. As DNA, the CDR3 is TGTGCCAGCAGTTCGACTAGGCTGGGTGGCTACACCTTC.